Listed below are T cell receptor beta chains from one sample, sequenced in a study of cytomegalovirus exposure and HLA in healthy donors. Measured with immunoSEQ multiplex PCR; TCRdb has only the in-frame clones, and not every one. The sample lists around 130,000 clones, roughly four fifths seen once, with around 2.9% in the top ten. The sequenced sample was PBMCs. The receptors shown here come from a young man in good health and CMV-seronegative. CDR3s include the opening cysteine and the closing phenylalanine or tryptophan. D genes are given only for firm matches. Rows give clone size only sometimes, using once, few, many, or a class for an expanded clone.

j_call,clone_size,d_call,v_call,cdr3_nt,cdr3_aa
TRBJ1-2,NA,TRBD1,TRBV28,TGTGCCAGCAGTCAACAGGGGGGACTGGGCTACACCTTC,CASSQQGGLGYTF
TRBJ2-5,few,TRBD2,TRBV29-1,TGCAGCGTTTACAGCGGGGGGCAGAAGGAGACCCAGTACTTC,CSVYSGGQKETQYF
TRBJ2-5,NA,NA,TRBV9,TGTGCCAGCAGCGCCAGGGTGGGAGAGACCCAGTACTTC,CASSARVGETQYF
TRBJ2-7,once,TRBD1,TRBV5-4,TGTGCCAGCAGTCCCCGAACAGGGGCACCCCACGAGCAGTACTTC,CASSPRTGAPHEQYF
TRBJ2-2,NA,TRBD1,TRBV5-1,TGCGCCAGCGAACCCGGGACAGGGGCCGGGGAGCTGTTTTTT,CASEPGTGAGELFF
TRBJ2-7,NA,TRBD2,TRBV6-6,TGTGCCAGCAGTTACGCCGGACTAGCGGGAGGGCGCGAGCAGTACTTC,CASSYAGLAGGREQYF
TRBJ2-3,NA,TRBD1,TRBV30,TGTGCCTGGGAAGACAGGGAGAGCACAGATACGCAGTATTTT,CAWEDRESTDTQYF
TRBJ1-3,NA,NA,TRBV15,TGTGCCACCAGCGGACGAAAGGGGGATGGAAACACCATATATTTT,CATSGRKGDGNTIYF
TRBJ2-7,NA,TRBD1,TRBV7-9,TGTGCCAGCAGTCGGACAGGGACGTCCTACGAGCAGTACTTC,CASSRTGTSYEQYF
TRBJ2-3,NA,TRBD1,TRBV28,TGTGCCAGCAGTTCCGGGACAGGCACAGATACGCAGTATTTT,CASSSGTGTDTQYF
TRBJ2-1,NA,NA,TRBV27,TGTGCCAGCGGATTAGGGGATGGGTCCTACAATGAGCAGTTCTTC,CASGLGDGSYNEQFF
TRBJ2-3,NA,TRBD1,TRBV9,TGTGCCAGCAGTTCAGGGGGCATCACAGATACGCAGTATTTT,CASSSGGITDTQYF
TRBJ1-2,NA,NA,TRBV6-1,TGTGCCAGCAGTGATAATGGCTACACCTTC,CASSDNGYTF
TRBJ1-1,NA,NA,TRBV28,TGTGCCAGCAGTCTTTTCACTGAAGCTTTCTTT,CASSLFTEAFF
TRBJ2-3,many,NA,TRBV28,TGTGCCAGCCATGGGTCACGGGGGGCGGGCACAGATACGCAGTATTTT,CASHGSRGAGTDTQYF
TRBJ1-2,NA,NA,TRBV16,TGTGCCAGCAGCCAATCATACAGGGAGAGCTATGGCTACACCTTC,CASSQSYRESYGYTF
TRBJ2-1,few,NA,TRBV29-1,TGCAGCGTTGAAAAGTCGGACAATGAGCAGTTCTTC,CSVEKSDNEQFF
TRBJ2-2,NA,NA,TRBV4-1,TGCGCCAGCAGCCAAACCCCTACCTACGCGGGGGAGCTGTTTTTT,CASSQTPTYAGELFF
TRBJ2-7,NA,TRBD1,TRBV9,TGTGCCAGCAGCGTAGAGGGGGCCGAGCAGTACTTC,CASSVEGAEQYF
TRBJ1-3,once,NA,TRBV6-5,TGTGCCAGCAGGAGGAGTGAGGGCTCTGGAAACACCATATATTTT,CASRRSEGSGNTIYF